The clone carrying this TCR beta chain was observed many times. Per the original methods: Clinicopathological groups of papillary thyroid cancer showed CDR3 differences that were used to build a distant-metastasis classifier. With MiXCR, TCRdb called clones anew from the PCR reads. The V and J calls reflect TCRdb's pipeline rather than the authors' work. The sample lists about 60,000 clones; around 15% were seen once. Every patient was untreated before thyroid surgery. These data are taken from a study of metastatic and nonmetastatic thyroid tumors. Losses at the gene ends were 0 bases for V and 3 bases for J; bases not matched to a gene: 11. The CDR3 runs to 18 residues. Germline CDR1 and CDR2: DFQATT and SNEGSKA (reference sequence).

This sequence originates from a male donor with papillary thyroid cancer or a benign thyroid nodule (not recorded which). Some clones in this sample may be carry-over from other donors' samples. The specimen was blood. J is TRBJ2-3 and V is TRBV20-1, with TRBD2 matching over 11 bases. CDR3 protein: CSARDLTSGNLGTDTQYF. CDR3 coding DNA: TGCAGTGCTAGAGATTTGACTAGCGGGAACTTGGGAACAGATACGCAGTATTTT.